Following are 29 T cell receptor beta chains from one sample sequenced in a study of shared clonotypes between healthy human individuals. Generated by immunoSEQ multiplex PCR, the TCRdb table keeps only in-frame clones and is missing some. The table has approximately 350,000 clones, 90% to 97% seen once; the top ten hold 0.32%. Sequencing was performed on memory CD8+ T cells sorted from blood. As for subset: CD45RO+ cells pooled with CCR7-negative TemRA cells. These receptors all come from a young man in good health.

V usage is TRBV11-2 and J usage is TRBJ1-2; D remains unclear. CDR3 length: 14 residues. V was trimmed by 1 base and J by 7 bases, leaving 13 bases between them. Germline V CDR1 and CDR2: SGHAT, FQNNGV. The CDR3 sequence is CASSLGDLGRGYTF. The CDR3 DNA follows: TGTGCCAGCAGCTTAGGAGATCTGGGCCGTGGCTACACCTTC.

The chain recombines TRBV28 with TRBJ2-7; TRBD2 might be the D (5 bases). CDR1 and CDR2 (germline): MDHEN, SYDVKM. The CDR3 runs to 12 residues. V was cut by 9 bases and J by 0 bases, with 9 bases left in between. CDR3 nucleotide sequence: TGTGCCAGTAGAGGGAACTCCTACGAGCAGTACTTC. Amino acid sequence: CASRGNSYEQYF.

The J gene is TRBJ2-7, the V gene TRBV14; D call uncertain. This CDR3 has 13 residues. The germline gives CDR1 SGHDN, CDR2 FVKESK. Trimming removed 2 bases from V and 0 bases from J, with 5 bases in between. CDR3 protein: CASSQFSSYEQYF. The CDR3 DNA sequence: TGTGCCAGCAGCCAATTTAGCTCCTACGAGCAGTACTTC.

This sequence joins TRBV10-1 and TRBJ2-1; D unresolved. Germline assignment: CDR1 WNHNN and CDR2 SYGVQD (reference sequence). V lost 3 bases and J 7 bases, leaving 13 bases between the germline ends. The CDR3 has 14 amino acids. The CDR3 sequence is CASSDRPTSNEQFF. The CDR3 DNA reads TGCGCCAGCAGTGACCGGCCAACTTCGAATGAGCAGTTCTTC.

V usage is TRBV10-1 and J usage is TRBJ2-1; D remains ambiguous. Germline-derived CDR1 and CDR2 are WNHNN and SYGVQD (reference sequence). This CDR3 region has 12 residues. V shed 3 bases and J shed 4 bases, with 4 bases lying between them. The CDR3 sequence: CASSDRYNEQFF. The CDR3 nucleotides read TGCGCCAGCAGTGACAGGTACAATGAGCAGTTCTTC.

This clone was seen once. The V and J genes are TRBV27 and TRBJ2-1, with D possibly being TRBD1 (6 bases). The germline V gene has CDR1 MNHEY and CDR2 SMNVEV (reference sequence). V was pared by 4 bases and J by 6 bases, with 10 bases between. The CDR3 is made up of 13 amino acids. In DNA, the CDR3 is TGTGCCAGCAGTTCGGGACACCCCAATGAGCAGTTCTTC. Its protein product is CASSSGHPNEQFF.

The rearrangement links TRBV5-1 to TRBJ2-5, with TRBD2 identical over 10 bases. The CDR3 length is 17 residues. Germline V gene data show CDR1 as SGHRS and CDR2 as YFSETQ. Losses at the gene ends were 1 base for V and 5 bases for J; bases not matched to a gene: 11. The CDR3, as DNA: TGCGCCAGCAGCTTGAGCCAGCGGGAGGGGCTCTCGGAGACCCAGTACTTC. It translates to CASSLSQREGLSETQYF.

The chain combines TRBV18 with TRBJ1-6; 7 bases are a match to TRBD1. Trimming took 3 bases from V and 8 from J; bases not matched to a gene: 4. CDR3 length equals 14 residues. Germline V lookup: CDR1 KGHSH, CDR2 LQKENI. CDR3 bases: TGTGCCAGCTCACCCGACAGGGACTATTCACCCCTCCACTTT. Protein product: CASSPDRDYSPLHF.

V usage is TRBV21-1 and J usage is TRBJ1-3. TRBV21-1 is termed a pseudogene. The CDR3 extends over 14 amino acids. The CDR3: CASSNGGWGNTIYF. CDR3 DNA: TGTGCCAGCAGCAATGGGGGTTGGGGAAACACCATATATTTT.

V and J are TRBV5-1 and TRBJ2-2; a possible D gene is TRBD2 (6 bases). This CDR3 is built from 21 residues. V lost 1 base, J lost 6 bases, and 31 bases lay in between. CDR1 SGHRS and CDR2 YFSETQ come from the germline V gene. The DNA of the CDR3 is TGCGCCAGCAGCTTGCGCGGCGCGGGACCTAATCAAAGGACCCAGCCCGGGGAGCTGTTTTTT. It yields the protein CASSLRGAGPNQRTQPGELFF.

The chain employs TRBV27 and TRBJ2-1, with 7 nucleotides matching TRBD2. Germline CDR1 reads MNHEY; CDR2 reads SMNVEV (reference sequence). V dropped 1 base and J dropped 2; count of bases not matched to a gene: 8. CDR3 length: 17 amino acids. CDR3 region: CASSLYVSGTAYNEQFF. CDR3 nucleotides: TGTGCCAGCAGTTTATATGTCAGCGGGACCGCCTACAATGAGCAGTTCTTC.

DNA of the CDR3: TGTGCCAGCAGTTATTCGGGACAGGGGTTCGAAAAACTGTTTTTT. Translation gives CASSYSGQGFEKLFF. This chain links TRBV6-5 with TRBJ1-4, with 10 bases fitting TRBD1. Unmatched junction bases numbered 6, after V lost 3 bases and J lost 8 bases. This CDR3 contains 15 residues. Germline CDR1 reads MNHEY; CDR2 reads SVGAGI.

This chain connects TRBV2 to TRBJ2-7; 13 nucleotides align to TRBD2. CDR3 length equals 18 residues. Germline trimming cut 7 bases from V and 3 bases from J; bases unmatched to any gene: 15. Germline values: CDR1 SNHLY, CDR2 FYNNEI. CDR3 DNA sequence: TGTGCCAGCATCTTGCTCACCGGGACTAGCGGGATTTACTACGAGCAGTACTTC. It yields the protein CASILLTGTSGIYYEQYF.

In its sample, this clone was seen once. This sequence joins TRBV7-2 and TRBJ2-3, with D possibly TRBD2 on 6 matching bases. Germline loops: CDR1 SGHTA, CDR2 FQGNSA. With 0 bases removed from V and 4 bases from J, the gap between germline ends came to 11 bases. The CDR3 length is 15 residues. In nucleotides, the CDR3 is TGTGCCAGCAGCTTAGCGCGGGGCGGCGCAGATACGCAGTATTTT. Encoded protein: CASSLARGGADTQYF.

The chain uses TRBV10-3 and TRBJ1-3, with D hard to call. With 8 bases removed from V and 0 bases from J, the gap between germline ends came to 8 bases. CDR3 size: 13 residues. Germline assignment: CDR1 ENHRY and CDR2 SYGVKD. In nucleotides, the CDR3 is TGTGCCATCGCCGAAAACTCTGGAAACACCATATATTTT. This translates into CAIAENSGNTIYF.

This clone has only a few counts. The V and J genes are TRBV2 and TRBJ2-1, with 8 bases lining up with TRBD2. CDR3 size: 15 residues. The ends lost 1 base at V and 3 bases at J; junction bases unmatched: 2. CDR1 is SNHLY, CDR2 FYNNEI, per germline. The chain's CDR3 is CASSEGLAGYNEQFF. The DNA of the CDR3 is TGTGCCAGCAGTGAAGGGCTAGCGGGCTACAATGAGCAGTTCTTC.

The chain carries TRBV6-1 and TRBJ2-7, with D unclear. Germline CDR1 reads MNHNS; CDR2 reads SASEGT. The germline V and J ends were trimmed by 8 bases and 3 bases, with 14 bases remaining between them. The CDR3 loop spans 13 amino acids. CDR3 in amino acids: CASGPFKDYEQYF. CDR3 DNA: TGTGCCAGCGGCCCTTTCAAGGACTACGAGCAGTACTTC.

This clone was observed once. This rearrangement joins TRBV18 to TRBJ2-5; D unresolved. Germline values: CDR1 KGHSH, CDR2 LQKENI. This CDR3 is 16 amino acids long. Between the trimmed V and J ends, which lost 6 bases and 5 bases, there was a span of 22 bases. The CDR3 nucleotides read TGTGCCAGCTCGCCGTCGGTCGGCAGAACCTCGGAGACCCAGTACTTC. Translated, it gives CASSPSVGRTSETQYF.

The chain links TRBV2 to TRBJ2-7; D unresolved. V lost 8 bases to trimming and J lost 2 bases, with 13 bases between them. Germline values: CDR1 SNHLY, CDR2 FYNNEI. The CDR3 contains 13 residues. The CDR3, as DNA: TGTGCCAGCGGGCAAACATATACCTACGAGCAGTACTTC. This translates into CASGQTYTYEQYF. The full variable domain, completed using reference TRBV2 and TRBJ2-7, is EPEVTQTPSHQVTQMGQEVILRCVPISNHLYFYWYRQILGQKVEFLVSFYNNEISEKSEIFDDQFSVERPDGSNFTLKIRSTKLEDSAMYFCASGQTYTYEQYFGPGTRLTVT.

As concerns this clone: The sample has other DNA sequences that encode this CDR3 too. The rearrangement links TRBV6-6 to TRBJ2-3; no definite D call. The CDR3 is 13 amino acids. Deletions cut 7 bases from V and 2 bases from J, with 10 bases between. Germline CDR1 and CDR2: MNHNY and SVGAGI (reference sequence). This CDR3 is CASTPHVTDTQYF. CDR3 DNA sequence: TGTGCCAGCACCCCCCACGTCACAGATACGCAGTATTTT.

The chain couples TRBV6-6 to TRBJ1-1, with TRBD1 as a possible D gene (6 bases). With 5 bases removed from V and 4 bases from J, the gap between germline ends came to 17 bases. This CDR3 has 15 residues. Germline V gene data show CDR1 as MNHNY and CDR2 as SVGAGI (reference sequence). This CDR3 reads CASSNTRGWGTEAFF. The CDR3 DNA is TGTGCCAGCAGTAACACCAGGGGCTGGGGCACTGAAGCTTTCTTT.

The V call is TRBV5-6, the J call TRBJ1-5; D might be TRBD1 (6 bases). CDR3 length equals 15 residues. Germline V gene lookup returns CDR1 SGHDT and CDR2 YYEEEE. V was pared by 0 bases and J by 7 bases, with 14 bases between. The CDR3 DNA reads TGTGCCAGCAGCTTGGGGCAGGGGAGGAGACAGCCCCAGCATTTT. It encodes CASSLGQGRRQPQHF.

The rearrangement joins TRBV28 to TRBJ2-7; D is possibly TRBD2 (5 bases). This CDR3 has 15 amino acids. Between the trimmed V and J ends, which lost 1 base and 2 bases, there was a span of 12 bases. Germline CDR1 is MDHEN and CDR2 is SYDVKM. This chain's CDR3 is CASSLSSLNAYEQYF. For the CDR3, the DNA is TGTGCCAGCAGTTTATCTAGCTTAAACGCCTACGAGCAGTACTTC. The full variable domain, completed using reference TRBV28 and TRBJ2-7, is DVKVTQSSRYLVKRTGEKVFLECVQDMDHENMFWYRQDPGLGLRLIYFSYDVKMKEKGDIPEGYSVSREKKERFSLILESASTNQTSMYLCASSLSSLNAYEQYFGPGTRLTVT.

This chain joins TRBV4-1 and TRBJ1-4; D gene uncertain. The CDR3 is made up of 16 amino acids. Germline CDR1 is MGHRA and CDR2 is YSYEKL. Between the trimmed V and J ends, which lost 0 bases and 4 bases, there was a span of 12 bases. The CDR3 nucleotides are TGCGCCAGCAGCCAAGATGGAAGGGCCTATAATGAAAAACTGTTTTTT. Protein: CASSQDGRAYNEKLFF.

This clone has a single count. The chain has TRBV28 and TRBJ2-3, with TRBD2 matching 7 bases. The germline V gene has CDR1 MDHEN and CDR2 SYDVKM. V gave up 6 bases and J gave up 0 bases; unmatched junction bases: 3. This CDR3 region has 14 residues. CDR3 nucleotide sequence: TGTGCCAGCAGACCGGGGGGAAGCACAGATACGCAGTATTTT. Protein: CASRPGGSTDTQYF. Full variable domain (remainder filled in from reference TRBV28 and TRBJ2-3): DVKVTQSSRYLVKRTGEKVFLECVQDMDHENMFWYRQDPGLGLRLIYFSYDVKMKEKGDIPEGYSVSREKKERFSLILESASTNQTSMYLCASRPGGSTDTQYFGPGTRLTVL.

For this clone: Other DNA sequences from this sample encode an identical CDR3 as well. The chain uses TRBV30 and TRBJ1-5; a possible D gene is TRBD1 (6 bases). Germline V lookup: CDR1 GTSNPN, CDR2 SVGIG (reference sequence). The CDR3 is 13 amino acids. The germline V and J ends were trimmed by 0 bases and 7 bases, with 10 bases remaining between them. The CDR3 sequence: CAWSVEGGQPQHF. The CDR3 DNA sequence: TGTGCCTGGAGTGTGGAGGGGGGGCAGCCCCAGCATTTT.

The rearrangement uses TRBV28 and TRBJ2-1; TRBD2 matches at 7 bases. There are 13 residues in the CDR3. The V segment lost 5 bases and the J segment 10 bases; nucleotides outside the gene matches: 8. Germline-derived CDR1 and CDR2 are MDHEN and SYDVKM. CDR3 coding DNA: TGTGCCAGCAGTCTTGGGGGGGGTTTAGAGCAGTTCTTC. Its translation is CASSLGGGLEQFF.

This rearrangement joins TRBV27 to TRBJ1-2; no clear D. CDR1 MNHEY and CDR2 SMNVEV come from the germline V gene (reference sequence). CDR3 size: 13 residues. V lost 1 base, J lost 8 bases, and 11 bases lay in between. The CDR3 bases are TGTGCCAGCAGTTTATTTTATAAGGGCGGCTACACCTTC. Protein: CASSLFYKGGYTF.

The CDR3 nucleotides read TGTGCCAGCAGTGACTCGACAAACCAAGAGACCCAGTACTTC. Amino acids: CASSDSTNQETQYF. The V and J genes are TRBV6-4 and TRBJ2-5, with D unclear. Germline CDR1 MRHNA, CDR2 SNTAGT. Trimming stripped 0 bases from V and 0 bases from J, with 5 bases between. The CDR3 loop spans 14 amino acids.